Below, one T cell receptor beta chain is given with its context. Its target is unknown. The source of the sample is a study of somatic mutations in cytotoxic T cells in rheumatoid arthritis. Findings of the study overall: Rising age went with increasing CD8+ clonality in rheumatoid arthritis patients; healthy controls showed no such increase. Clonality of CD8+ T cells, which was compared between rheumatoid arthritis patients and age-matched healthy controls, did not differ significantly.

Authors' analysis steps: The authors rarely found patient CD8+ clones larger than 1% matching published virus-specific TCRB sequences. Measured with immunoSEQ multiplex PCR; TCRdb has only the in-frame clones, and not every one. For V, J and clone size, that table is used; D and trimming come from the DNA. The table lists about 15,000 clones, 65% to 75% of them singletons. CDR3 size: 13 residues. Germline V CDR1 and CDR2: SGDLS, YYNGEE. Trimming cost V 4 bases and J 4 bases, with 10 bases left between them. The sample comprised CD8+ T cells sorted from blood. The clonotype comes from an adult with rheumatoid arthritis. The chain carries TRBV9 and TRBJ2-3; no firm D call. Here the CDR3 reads CASSTSPPDTQYF. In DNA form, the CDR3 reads TGTGCCAGCAGCACCTCCCCTCCAGATACGCAGTATTTT.